The subject of this entry is one TCR beta chain. Its antigen is not identified. Original analysis: Owing to the provision of junction-only sequences devoid of quality scores by immunoSEQ, filtering differed. TCRdb keeps only in-frame clones here, not all; method: immunoSEQ multiplex PCR. V and J calls and clone size come straight from that table; D and trimming were deduced from the DNA. The data hold roughly 2,500,000 clones, with 90% to 95% observed a single time. These data are taken from a study of shared clonotypes between healthy human individuals. Study as a whole: Those who served as donors were a couple of women and a few men between the ages of 18 and 49. Per donor, three plates held CD4 naive cells, three held CD4 memory, two held CD8 naive and one held CD8 memory.

Study findings and constraints: The authors expected sequencing depth to affect clonotype sharing among donors.

This sequence originates from a man in his late teens or twenties in good health. Some clones in this sample may be carry-over from other donors' samples. What was sequenced was naive CD4+ T cells from PBMCs. As for subset: CD45RA+ positively selected.

The CDR3 coding sequence is TGTGCCAGCAGCCCCTCTGGGCCTACAGATACGCAGTATTTT. Translating gives CASSPSGPTDTQYF. V is TRBV6-6 and J is TRBJ2-3; D gene uncertain. Germline V gives CDR1 MNHNY, CDR2 SVGAGI (reference sequence). Trimming cost V 6 bases and J 3 bases, with 13 bases left between them. This CDR3 is 14 amino acids long.